The entry that follows covers one T cell receptor beta chain sequence. Profiled with immunoSEQ multiplex PCR; TCRdb holds only in-frame clones, not every one. The sample records about 400,000 clones, approximately 86% being singletons. Researchers sorted participants into cohorts using their self-reported clinical history. This CDR3 is built from 19 residues. These data belong to a study of blood T cell repertoires in COVID-19. Looking at the study overall: Sample material is recorded as cDNA or gDNA derived from T cells, B-cell-depleted T cells, or PBMCs.

The sequence was obtained from a woman between 35 and 50 years old with acute COVID-19. The chain uses TRBV21-1 and TRBJ2-3; TRBD2, as called in the table, went unchecked against the DNA. TRBV21-1 is a documented pseudogene. Sample: PBMCs or T cells enriched from blood (not recorded which). The CDR3 sequence is CASSRHGTSGAYDTDTQYF. DNA of the CDR3: TGTGCCAGCAGCAGACACGGGACTAGCGGGGCCTACGACACAGATACGCAGTATTTT.